The sample holds a few counts of the clone carrying this T cell receptor beta chain. Its antigen remains unknown. The study amplified TCR beta CDR3 regions using RNA transcripts. First-round RT-PCR employed HTBI primers, with a second-round multiplex PCR after it. One entry per CDR3 protein, called by TCRdb with MiXCR from the multiplex PCR reads. The table has more than 550,000 distinct CDR3 sequences, about 38% seen once. Having ophthalmopathy, the donors showed moderate-to-severe activity, CAS ≥3 and NOSPECS ≥4, with disease lasting under 3 months. It was on clinical symptoms, serum thyroxine, TRAb, thyroid ultrasound and orbital computed tomography that diagnosis relied. The starting material, approximately 10 ml of fresh peripheral blood, provided the PBMCs. This entry belongs to a study of Graves' ophthalmopathy and Graves' hyperthyroidism. Study results and caveats: Blood shared most expanded thyroid clonotypes above 0.001 frequency.

The specimen was peripheral blood. The receptor was derived from an adult man with Graves' ophthalmopathy.

CDR3 protein: CTSSLASNGYTF. CDR3 sequence (DNA): TGTACCAGCAGCTTAGCGTCGAATGGCTACACCTTC. This chain connects TRBV7-2 to TRBJ1-2; no firm D call. Germline V gene lookup returns CDR1 SGHTA and CDR2 FQGNSA. Trimming stripped 0 bases from V and 6 bases from J, with 5 bases between. CDR3 length: 12 amino acids.